The entry that follows covers one TCR beta chain sequence. In this sample, this clone turned up a few times. Its antigen is unknown. No base qualities exist here, and no much larger clone lies one base off it. The immunoSEQ Assay, a bias-controlled multiplex PCR, was used to amplify TCRbeta CDR3 regions from genomic DNA. For the original study's pipeline: Within the assay, amplification of reference gene primers was used to estimate how many nucleated cells each sample contained. To quantify the absolute abundance of each unique TCRbeta CDR3 rearrangement, sequence reads were collapsed and filtered. For each sample, productive Simpson clonality was calculated as the square root of Simpson's diversity index over productive rearrangements. In TCRdb, the immuneACCESS table is reduced to in-frame sequences with V and J assigned. These tables do not hold every clone; where another copy was compared, an unresolved V gene accounts for under half, and the others remain unexplained. The V and J calls and clone size come from that table; D and trimming were worked out from the DNA. In this sample the table shows 150,000 to 200,000 clones, roughly 84% of which occur a single time. The ten biggest clones cover about 14% of the sample.

At one collaborating source in Seattle, patients were enrolled during active infection and were followed longitudinally through the course of disease. Each collaborating institution followed its own protocols to collect whole blood in K2EDTA tubes. For TCRbeta analysis, collaborators shipped samples as frozen whole blood, isolated PBMCs, or DNA extracted from either of those sample types. The data were taken from a study of blood T cell repertoires in COVID-19 (TCRdb year 2020). About the full investigation: Samples from collaborators originated in the United States, Italy and Spain and spanned both the acute and convalescent phases of COVID-19. The samples were drawn from the first 160 participants of the ongoing ImmuneRACE study and from 1,254 subjects provided by 6 global collaborators. Where HLA class I and class II types were available, the types were taken from metadata supplied by the sample provider, not from assay-based typing. The material from the prospective study consisted of cDNA or gDNA derived from T cells, B-cell-depleted T cells, or PBMCs. The dataset comprised deeply sampled blood TCRbeta repertoires from subjects exposed to, actively infected with, or recovered from COVID-19. The repertoires were released in a freely available public database meant as a resource for research on the immune response to SARS-CoV-2. The sample metadata nearly always contained a de-identified subject ID, COVID-19 status, age in years and sex.

The germline V gene gives CDR1 as KGHDR and CDR2 as SFDVKD. Measured from the cysteine to the phenylalanine, the CDR3 is 15 residues long. Of all the DNA, just the CDR3 is kept, 45 bases in frame from base 1. V loses 4 bases of germline sequence and J loses 6 bases, and the interval between the two ends is 15 bases. Overall results and qualifications from the work: How much clinical and demographic metadata was included differed by source and by participant, and the metadata was provided uncurated.

The clonotype was recovered from a woman in her seventies with COVID-19, enrolled during active disease. The material sequenced was peripheral blood. The receptor chain draws on TRBV24-1 and TRBJ2-1; TRBD1 could be the D gene, as 5 bases match. The nucleotides are TGTGCCACCAGTGACAAGAGACAGTTTTCCAATGAGCAGTTCTTC. Its protein reads: CATSDKRQFSNEQFF.